A single sample gave rise to the 29 T cell receptor beta chains below, sequenced in a study of T cell responses to AZD1222 COVID-19 vaccine (dated by TCRdb to the early 2020s). The intended sense of this specimen's time point label: baseline before first vaccination. Library construction relied on the immunoSEQ multiplex PCR assay. TCRdb took over this immuneACCESS table, retaining in-frame rearrangements with V and J assigned. Such tables are incomplete; in checked studies, under half of the missing clones stem from an unresolved V gene, and the remainder is unexplained. The sample table lists 130,000 to 150,000 clones, 90% of them with a count of one. The ten largest clones take up roughly 3.1% of the sample. Sequenced here: peripheral blood, sampled on day 0 of AZD1222 vaccination. Every receptor here comes from an adult in good health.

The genes are TRBV5-6 and TRBJ1-2; 10 positions match TRBD1. The CDR3 runs to 16 residues. Germline V gene lookup returns CDR1 SGHDT and CDR2 YYEEEE. J gave up 0 bases and V 2 bases, and 4 bases lay outside the gene matches. CDR3 nucleotide sequence: TGTGCCAGCAGCTTCTGGGACAGGGGAACTAACTATGGCTACACCTTC. Protein product: CASSFWDRGTNYGYTF.

V is TRBV10-3 and J is TRBJ2-7, with TRBD1 matching over 9 bases. After removal of 5 bases from V and 2 bases from J, the junction contained 1 base not matched to a gene. Germline V gene sequence: CDR1 ENHRY, CDR2 SYGVKD. The CDR3 consists of 13 residues. CDR3 nucleotides: TGTGCCATCAGTCGGGACAGGGCCTACGAGCAGTACTTC. It encodes CAISRDRAYEQYF.

The V and J genes are TRBV30 and TRBJ1-2; D is unresolved. The CDR3 consists of 15 residues. Germline V CDR1 and CDR2: GTSNPN, SVGIG (reference sequence). Trimming removed 5 bases from V and 4 bases from J, with 20 bases in between. CDR3 nucleotides: TGTGCCTGGGACCCCCTTACGGGTCTGAGCTATGGCTACACCTTC. It codes for CAWDPLTGLSYGYTF.

This clone was picked up one time. The chain has TRBV27 and TRBJ2-1; a possible D gene is TRBD1 (6 bases). This CDR3 has 14 amino acids. Germline CDR1 and CDR2: MNHEY and SMNVEV (reference sequence). Trimming took off 7 bases at V and 4 bases at J, with 14 bases between the two ends. The CDR3 DNA reads as TGTGCCAGCACCAGGGGCGACCTTTACAATGAGCAGTTCTTC. Its translation is CASTRGDLYNEQFF.

The rearrangement links TRBV7-3 to TRBJ2-1; 10 nucleotides agree with TRBD2. The ends lost 2 bases at V and 9 bases at J; junction bases unmatched: 4. The CDR3 covers 14 residues. Germline loops: CDR1 SGHTA, CDR2 FQGTGA. CDR3 region: CASSLQAGGVEQFF. As DNA, the CDR3 is TGTGCCAGCAGCTTACAAGCGGGAGGGGTTGAGCAGTTCTTC.

This chain joins TRBV24-1 and TRBJ1-1; 7 bases are a match to TRBD1. The V gene end was trimmed by 4 bases and the J gene end by 3 bases; junction bases not matched to a gene: 19. The CDR3 contains 19 residues. Germline V CDR1 and CDR2: KGHDR, SFDVKD. Written as DNA, the CDR3 is TGTGCCACCAGTGACCCCGAGGGGGACGACAGGGAGTCAGACACTGAAGCTTTCTTT. This codes for CATSDPEGDDRESDTEAFF.

This clone was counted once. The chain uses TRBV6-4 and TRBJ1-5; perhaps TRBD1 as D (6 bases). Germline CDR1 MRHNA, CDR2 SNTAGT. The CDR3 has 19 amino acids. Trimming took 6 bases from V and 2 from J, leaving 26 bases between them. In nucleotides, the CDR3 is TGTGCCAGCAGCCAAAGATGGGTCAGGGGAGGTTCGGGCAATCAGCCCCAGCATTTT. This sequence encodes CASSQRWVRGGSGNQPQHF.

The genes are TRBV5-1 and TRBJ2-5; TRBD1 matches 7 bases. The CDR3 loop spans 14 amino acids. Germline trimming cut 4 bases from V and 5 bases from J; bases unmatched to any gene: 8. In germline, CDR1 is SGHRS, CDR2 YFSETQ. The CDR3 here is CASSEPTGPETQYF. The CDR3 bases are TGCGCCAGCAGCGAGCCGACAGGGCCGGAGACCCAGTACTTC.

The chain joins TRBV19 to TRBJ1-2; possibly TRBD1 for D (5 bases). CDR1 is LNHDA, CDR2 SQIVND, per germline (reference sequence). Trimming pared 5 bases from V and 6 bases from J, leaving 16 bases between. The CDR3 covers 14 residues. The CDR3 bases are TGTGCCAGTAGTCCCGCGGGGGGTCCACATGGCTACACCTTC. Translation gives CASSPAGGPHGYTF.

The genes are TRBV6-2 or TRBV6-3 and TRBJ2-1; no definite D call. The CDR3 runs 15 residues. V lost 5 bases, J lost 6 bases, and 17 bases lay in between. Germline CDR1 reads MNHEY; CDR2 reads SVGEGT. DNA for the CDR3: TGTGCCAGCAGTAGCCCGTGGGATAGTCGCAATGAGCAGTTCTTC. Translating it yields CASSSPWDSRNEQFF.

The rearrangement links TRBV6-5 to TRBJ2-7, with a weak D call TRBD1 (5 bases). Germline V lookup: CDR1 MNHEY, CDR2 SVGAGI. V lost 8 bases and J lost 2, with 13 bases in between. The length of the CDR3 is 13 residues. CDR3 DNA sequence: TGTGCCAGCTCGGCACAGGACCCCTACGAGCAGTACTTC. This translates into CASSAQDPYEQYF.

This chain joins TRBV7-2 and TRBJ2-1, with 11 bases that match TRBD1. Trimming at V came to 1 base and at J to 3 bases, leaving 2 bases not matched to a gene. Germline V gene sequence: CDR1 SGHTA, CDR2 FQGNSA. This CDR3 has 16 residues. The CDR3 DNA sequence: TGTGCCAGCAGCTTAGTCGGGACAGGGGGCTACAATGAGCAGTTCTTC. Protein sequence: CASSLVGTGGYNEQFF.

The CDR3 reads CASSPPWLAGGNEQFF. The CDR3 DNA follows: TGTGCCAGCTCACCACCGTGGCTAGCGGGGGGCAATGAGCAGTTCTTC. This rearrangement joins TRBV18 to TRBJ2-1, with 11 bases aligning to TRBD2. Germline lookup yields CDR1 KGHSH and CDR2 LQKENI. The CDR3 extends over 16 amino acids. V lost 0 bases, J lost 6 bases, and 4 bases stayed unmatched.

The chain links TRBV11-2 to TRBJ2-3; TRBD2 aligns across 7 bases. CDR3 length: 17 residues. J lost 3 bases, V lost 4 bases, and 13 bases had no gene match. Germline V CDR1 and CDR2: SGHAT, FQNNGV. The CDR3, as DNA: TGTGCCAGCAGCTCAAGGGCAAGGGGCGGGAGAACAGATACGCAGTATTTT. Amino acid sequence: CASSSRARGGRTDTQYF.

The rearrangement joins TRBV3-1 (or the pseudogene TRBV3-2) to TRBJ2-1; D unclear. Trimming took 1 base from V and 8 from J, leaving 12 bases between them. CDR1 is LGHDT, CDR2 YNNKEL, per germline (reference sequence). This CDR3 spans 14 amino acids. CDR3 sequence reads: CASSQVGIRYEQFF. CDR3 nucleotide sequence: TGTGCCAGCAGCCAAGTAGGGATTCGCTATGAGCAGTTCTTC.

J is TRBJ2-7 and V is TRBV5-1, with D uncertain. This CDR3 has 13 residues. The germline CDR1 and CDR2 sequences are SGHRS and YFSETQ. The V end was cut by 2 bases, the J end by 0 bases, with 6 bases between. The CDR3 DNA reads TGCGCCAGCAGCTTTCGGAGCTCCTACGAGCAGTACTTC. Its protein product is CASSFRSSYEQYF.

A few counts support this clone. The CDR3 here is CASSPSPYGNTEAFF. The CDR3 DNA sequence: TGTGCCAGCAGCCCCTCCCCCTATGGGAACACTGAAGCTTTCTTT. V and J are TRBV7-9 and TRBJ1-1; no firm D call. Per the germline V gene, CDR1 is SEHNR and CDR2 is FQNEAQ (reference sequence). V was cut by 5 bases and J by 1 base, with 14 bases left in between. The CDR3 covers 15 residues.

The rearrangement links TRBV15 to TRBJ1-5, with unresolved D. V was clipped by 0 bases and J by 5 bases, with 8 bases between them. This CDR3 contains 14 residues. Germline assignment: CDR1 LNHNV and CDR2 YYDKDF (reference sequence). This CDR3 is CATSREVKYQPQHF. In DNA form, the CDR3 reads TGTGCCACCAGCAGAGAGGTAAAATATCAGCCCCAGCATTTT.

The sample holds one count of this clone. The chain combines TRBV7-3 with TRBJ1-1; D call uncertain. CDR3 length: 15 amino acids. The V end lost 5 bases, the J end lost 0 bases, and 13 bases lay between the germline ends. The germline CDR1 and CDR2 sequences are SGHTA and FQGTGA. CDR3 in amino acids: CASSRLPSLNTEAFF. The CDR3 DNA sequence: TGTGCCAGCAGCCGATTGCCCAGTCTGAACACTGAAGCTTTCTTT.

The chain has TRBV30 and TRBJ1-1, with D possibly matching TRBD1 (5 bases). V lost 2 bases and J lost 3, with 13 bases in between. Germline assignment: CDR1 GTSNPN and CDR2 SVGIG (reference sequence). CDR3 length: 14 amino acids. This CDR3 reads CAWSRRGADTEAFF. In DNA form, the CDR3 reads TGTGCCTGGAGTCGTAGGGGTGCGGACACTGAAGCTTTCTTT.

This chain links TRBV5-1 with TRBJ1-1, with a possible D match to TRBD1 (5 bases). CDR3 size: 13 residues. The ends were cut back, 5 bases at V and 1 base at J, with 9 bases in the middle. CDR1 and CDR2 from the germline V gene are SGHRS and YFSETQ. The CDR3 loop is CASRVTENTEAFF. CDR3 in DNA: TGCGCCAGCAGAGTGACAGAGAACACTGAAGCTTTCTTT.

The rearrangement links TRBV7-9 to TRBJ2-2; 8 nucleotides line up with TRBD1. The CDR3 has 16 residues. The J segment lost 4 bases and the V segment lost 3 bases, leaving 7 bases of the junction unmatched. Germline V gene lookup returns CDR1 SEHNR and CDR2 FQNEAQ (reference sequence). The CDR3 reads CASSFQDRDGTGELFF. Here the CDR3 DNA reads TGTGCCAGCAGCTTCCAGGACAGGGACGGCACCGGGGAGCTGTTTTTT.

The chain is built from TRBV16 and TRBJ1-2; D remains unclear. The CDR3 extends over 11 amino acids. The V end lost 2 bases, the J end lost 2 bases, and 0 bases lay between the germline ends. Germline V gene lookup returns CDR1 KGHSY and CDR2 FQNENV. The CDR3 here is CASSQNYGYTF. In nucleotides, the CDR3 is TGTGCCAGCAGCCAAAACTATGGCTACACCTTC.

The V and J genes are TRBV3-1 (or the pseudogene TRBV3-2) and TRBJ1-4; D is perhaps TRBD1 (5 bases). This CDR3 has 16 residues. The germline V gene encodes CDR1 LGHDT and CDR2 YNNKEL (reference sequence). The ends were cut back, 0 bases at V and 4 bases at J, with 12 bases in the middle. CDR3 region: CASSQDLGRRNEKLFF. The CDR3 DNA reads TGTGCCAGCAGCCAAGATTTGGGACGCCGTAATGAAAAACTGTTTTTT.

The rearrangement links TRBV4-1 to TRBJ2-4, with D perhaps matching TRBD1 or TRBD2 (5 bases each). V was clipped by 1 base and J by 0 bases, with 19 bases between them. Germline CDR1 is MGHRA and CDR2 is YSYEKL. The CDR3 is 19 amino acids. CDR3 in DNA: TGCGCCAGCAGCCAAGTGTGGGACCCTACCCGTTTAGCCAAAAACATTCAGTACTTC. It translates to CASSQVWDPTRLAKNIQYF.

The chain couples TRBV5-1 to TRBJ1-1, with D perhaps matching TRBD1 (6 bases). This CDR3 spans 15 amino acids. The germline CDR1 and CDR2 sequences are SGHRS and YFSETQ. Trimming took 0 bases from V and 3 from J, leaving 12 bases between them. The CDR3 region has the DNA TGCGCCAGCAGCTTGGCAGGGGCAGCGGACACTGAAGCTTTCTTT. Translation gives CASSLAGAADTEAFF.

The V gene is TRBV21-1, the J gene TRBJ1-2; no DNA check was done on the table's D call, TRBD1. TRBV21-1 is termed a pseudogene. CDR3 length: 14 residues. The CDR3 region is CASSKPQANYGYTF. CDR3 nucleotide sequence: TGTGCCAGCAGCAAACCCCAGGCTAACTATGGCTACACCTTC.

The J gene is TRBJ1-6, the V gene TRBV6-6; D is undetermined. With 7 bases removed from V and 0 bases from J, the gap between germline ends came to 13 bases. Germline CDR1 reads MNHNY; CDR2 reads SVGAGI (reference sequence). The CDR3 runs to 16 residues. The chain's CDR3 is CASTPVESSYNSPLHF. In DNA, the CDR3 is TGTGCCAGCACCCCGGTGGAGAGCTCCTATAATTCACCCCTCCACTTT.

The chain is built from TRBV7-2 and TRBJ1-2; 8 bases fit TRBD1. After removal of 5 bases from V and 7 bases from J, the junction contained 9 bases not matched to a gene. This CDR3 comprises 14 residues. The germline CDR1 and CDR2 sequences are SGHTA and FQGNSA. In nucleotides, the CDR3 is TGTGCCAGCAGCCCAACGCAGGGGGCGGTTGGCTACACCTTC. Residues: CASSPTQGAVGYTF.